Included here is one T cell receptor beta chain sequence, with context. The CDR3 sequence is 15 residues long. CDR1 and CDR2 (germline): LGHDT, YNNKEL (reference sequence). The entry originates in a study of monozygotic twins with inflammatory bowel disease. Reprocessing the 5' RACE reads, TCRdb reports a single entry for every CDR3 protein and omits DNA. The sample totals about 210,000 distinct CDR3 sequences; its top ten clones hold approximately 1.5%. Sequencing was performed on blood. The chain is built from TRBV3-1 and TRBJ1-2; TCRdb's D gene call, TRBD1, goes unchecked for lack of DNA. This sequence originates from a human donor with ulcerative colitis or Crohn's disease, or a healthy co-twin of an affected twin (not recorded which). CDR3 sequence: CASSRSGGGQGGYTF.